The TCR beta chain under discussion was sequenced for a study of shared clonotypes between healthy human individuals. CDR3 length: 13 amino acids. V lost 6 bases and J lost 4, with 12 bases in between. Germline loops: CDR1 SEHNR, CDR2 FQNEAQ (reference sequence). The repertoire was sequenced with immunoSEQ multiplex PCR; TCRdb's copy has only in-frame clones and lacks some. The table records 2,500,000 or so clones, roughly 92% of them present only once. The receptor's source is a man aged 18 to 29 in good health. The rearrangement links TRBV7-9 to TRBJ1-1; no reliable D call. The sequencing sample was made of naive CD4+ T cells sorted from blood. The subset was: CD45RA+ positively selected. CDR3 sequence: CASRPSGSTEAFF. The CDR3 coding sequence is TGTGCCAGCAGACCATCGGGGAGCACTGAAGCTTTCTTT.